This TCR beta chain was identified during a study of shared clonotypes between healthy human individuals. Trimming cost V 0 bases and J 6 bases, with 15 bases left between them. Germline V CDR1 and CDR2: LGHNA, YSLEER. This CDR3 spans 16 amino acids. Profiled with immunoSEQ multiplex PCR; TCRdb holds only in-frame clones, not every one. Altogether about a million clones are present, around 77% being singletons, with the ten largest covering 0.7% to 0.95%. This chain connects TRBV4-3 to TRBJ1-5; D gene ambiguous. Material: memory CD4+ T cells from PBMCs. Stated subset: CD45RA-negative fraction. The TCR comes from a man younger than 30 in good health. Some clones in this sample may be carry-over from other donors' samples. The CDR3 DNA follows: TGCGCCAGCAGCCAAGATCTTGGGCAGGCTTTTCAGCCCCAGCATTTT. Translated, it gives CASSQDLGQAFQPQHF.